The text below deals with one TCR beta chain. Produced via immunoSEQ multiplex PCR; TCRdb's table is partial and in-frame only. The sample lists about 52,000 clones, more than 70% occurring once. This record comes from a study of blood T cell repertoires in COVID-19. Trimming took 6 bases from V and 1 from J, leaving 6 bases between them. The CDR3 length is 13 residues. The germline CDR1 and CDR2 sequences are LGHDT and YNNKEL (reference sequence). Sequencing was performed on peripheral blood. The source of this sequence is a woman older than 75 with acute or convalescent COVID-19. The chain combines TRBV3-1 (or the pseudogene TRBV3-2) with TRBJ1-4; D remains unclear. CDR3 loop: CASSAGTNEKLFF. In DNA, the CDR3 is TGTGCCAGCAGTGCGGGAACTAATGAAAAACTGTTTTTT.